One sample yielded the 28 T cell receptor beta chains listed below, sequenced in a study of blood T cell repertoires in COVID-19. Profiling relied on immunoSEQ multiplex PCR, and the TCRdb table lists in-frame clones only, not all of them. The data hold 150,000 to 200,000 clones, with 81% observed a single time. The source material was peripheral blood. All receptors come from a human donor in a cohort sampled during active COVID-19.

On this clone itself: At the DNA level, this CDR3 is encoded by other sequences in the same sample as well. The V gene is TRBV29-1, the J gene TRBJ1-2, with a possible D match to TRBD1 (5 bases). Trimming shortened V by 3 bases and J by 8 bases, and 13 bases separated the two germline ends. This CDR3 has 12 amino acids. Germline V gives CDR1 SQVTM, CDR2 ANQGSEA. CDR3 sequence (DNA): TGCAGCGTTGATCGGCAGGGAGGGGGCTACACCTTC. This translates into CSVDRQGGGYTF.

The chain recombines TRBV3-1 (or the pseudogene TRBV3-2) with TRBJ2-3; the D gene is possibly TRBD1 (5 bases). Germline assignment: CDR1 LGHDT and CDR2 YNNKEL (reference sequence). Trimming shortened V by 1 base and J by 0 bases, and 8 bases separated the two germline ends. The CDR3 runs to 15 residues. The CDR3 sequence is CASSQGRQSTDTQYF. The CDR3, as DNA: TGTGCCAGCAGCCAAGGTCGACAGAGCACAGATACGCAGTATTTT.

The chain is built from TRBV30 and TRBJ2-1; D is unclear. The CDR3 is 13 amino acids. In germline, CDR1 is GTSNPN, CDR2 SVGIG (reference sequence). The V end lost 7 bases, the J end lost 0 bases, and 10 bases lay between the germline ends. CDR3 coding DNA: TGTGCCTTAGACTCGAGCTCCTACAATGAGCAGTTCTTC. Its protein is CALDSSSYNEQFF.

This rearrangement joins TRBV7-2 to TRBJ2-1; 7 positions match TRBD2. Germline V CDR1 and CDR2: SGHTA, FQGNSA. This CDR3 contains 11 residues. V was clipped by 3 bases and J by 14 bases; unmatched bases: 4. The CDR3: CASSLGGSEFF. The CDR3 nucleotides are TGTGCCAGCAGCTTGGGCGGGAGTGAGTTCTTC.

The V gene is TRBV3-1 (or the pseudogene TRBV3-2), the J gene TRBJ2-7; 9 nucleotides line up with TRBD2. V shed 5 bases and J 3 bases; nucleotides not matched to a gene: 2. Looked up from germline, CDR1 is LGHDT and CDR2 is YNNKEL (reference sequence). CDR3 length: 13 residues. In nucleotides, the CDR3 is TGTGCCAGCAGCGGGCGGGAGGGCTACGAGCAGTACTTC. This translates into CASSGREGYEQYF.

In regard to this clone: Other DNA sequences within the sample encode an identical CDR3. The chain joins TRBV3-1 (or the pseudogene TRBV3-2) to TRBJ2-1; possible D gene TRBD1, 6 bases. Germline-derived CDR1 and CDR2 are LGHDT and YNNKEL (reference sequence). The CDR3 has 11 residues. Trimming removed 8 bases at V and 9 bases at J, with 11 bases between. As DNA, the CDR3 is TGTGCCAGCTCCTTGGGGGCTGAGCAGTTCTTC. Encoded protein: CASSLGAEQFF.

The chain links TRBV7-2 to TRBJ2-3, with 9 bases lining up with TRBD2. Germline lookup yields CDR1 SGHTA and CDR2 FQGNSA. The V segment lost 0 bases and the J segment 4 bases; nucleotides outside the gene matches: 2. The CDR3 covers 15 residues. In DNA, the CDR3 is TGTGCCAGCAGCTTAGCTAGCGGGAGCTCAGATACGCAGTATTTT. Its protein product is CASSLASGSSDTQYF.

The chain employs TRBV4-3 and TRBJ2-3; TRBD2 agrees at 14 bases. This CDR3 has 17 residues. CDR1 is LGHNA and CDR2 is YSLEER in the germline V gene. V trimming: 4 bases; J trimming: 3 bases; junction bases outside the gene matches: 6. CDR3 residues: CASSPGLAGVGTDTQYF. CDR3 nucleotide sequence: TGCGCCAGCAGCCCGGGACTAGCGGGAGTTGGTACAGATACGCAGTATTTT.

The chain couples TRBV6-6 to TRBJ2-7, with D possibly matching TRBD1 (6 bases). V gave up 5 bases and J gave up 1 base, with 9 bases separating them. Per the germline V gene, CDR1 is MNHNY and CDR2 is SVGAGI (reference sequence). There are 13 residues in the CDR3. The DNA of the CDR3 is TGTGCCAGCAGTCGGACAGAATCCTACGAGCAGTACTTC. This encodes CASSRTESYEQYF.

This clone was seen many times. The CDR3 coding sequence is TGTGCCAGCAGCCCCACTGGGGGGTCTTTCTATGGCTACACCTTC. Protein sequence: CASSPTGGSFYGYTF. The chain employs TRBV5-6 and TRBJ1-2, with D perhaps matching TRBD1 (5 bases). CDR3 length: 15 residues. Germline CDR1 and CDR2: SGHDT and YYEEEE. Deletions cut 4 bases from V and 4 bases from J, with 17 bases between.

The V and J genes are TRBV7-9 and TRBJ2-3, with TRBD2 matching 9 bases. This CDR3 is built from 18 residues. Trimming at V came to 1 base and at J to 3 bases, leaving 11 bases not matched to a gene. Germline CDR1 and CDR2: SEHNR and FQNEAQ (reference sequence). CDR3 nucleotides: TGTGCCAGCAGCTTAGGGTTGTGGGGGACTAGCAGGACAGATACGCAGTATTTT. Residues: CASSLGLWGTSRTDTQYF.

The chain couples TRBV10-3 to TRBJ1-1; no firm D call. The CDR3 covers 14 residues. V was trimmed by 10 bases and J by 0 bases, leaving 15 bases between them. The germline V gene encodes CDR1 ENHRY and CDR2 SYGVKD. This chain's CDR3 is CASRPPGMNTEAFF. DNA of the CDR3: TGTGCCAGCCGGCCCCCCGGGATGAACACTGAAGCTTTCTTT.

This clone has a single count. The chain is built from TRBV7-8 and TRBJ2-7, with TRBD2 matching over 9 bases. The V and J ends lost 5 bases and 4 bases, in that order; junction bases with no gene match: 9. This CDR3 has 15 residues. Per the germline V gene, CDR1 is SGHVS and CDR2 is FQNEAQ. The chain's CDR3 is CASSPIRGLAYEQYF. CDR3 nucleotides: TGTGCCAGCAGCCCCATTCGGGGACTAGCTTACGAGCAGTACTTC.

This clone was counted a few times. The chain employs TRBV21-1 and TRBJ2-1; the table assigns TRBD2, which was not confirmed against the DNA. TRBV21-1 represents a pseudogene. This CDR3 has 15 residues. The CDR3 loop reads CASSPGGVSRNEQFF. DNA for the CDR3: TGTGCCAGCAGCCCCGGGGGGGTTTCCCGCAATGAGCAGTTCTTC.

The V and J genes are TRBV24-1 and TRBJ1-5; the D is unclear. The length of the CDR3 is 15 residues. Germline CDR1 reads KGHDR; CDR2 reads SFDVKD. V was cut by 4 bases and J by 6 bases, with 15 bases left in between. CDR3 residues: CATSEQTSAGQPQHF. CDR3 DNA: TGTGCCACCAGTGAACAAACCTCAGCAGGTCAGCCCCAGCATTTT.

The chain links TRBV30 to TRBJ2-1; D perhaps matches TRBD2 (5 bases). CDR1 is GTSNPN and CDR2 is SVGIG in the germline V gene (reference sequence). CDR3 length: 11 residues. V was pared by 5 bases and J by 10 bases, with 12 bases between. The CDR3 coding sequence is TGTGCCTGGGACTGGAGGCGAGAGCAGTTCTTC. This codes for CAWDWRREQFF. The variable domain in full, completed from reference TRBV30 and TRBJ2-1, reads SQTIHQWPATLVQPVGSPLSLECTVEGTSNPNLYWYRQAAGRGLQLLFYSVGIGQISSEVPQNLSASRPQDRQFILSSKKLLLSDSGFYLCAWDWRREQFFGPGTRLTVL.

The chain employs TRBV7-3 and TRBJ2-1; D may be TRBD1 (6 bases). Germline V gene data show CDR1 as SGHTA and CDR2 as FQGTGA. The CDR3 spans 13 residues. V lost 5 bases and J 6 bases, leaving 11 bases between the germline ends. The CDR3 coding sequence is TGTGCCAGCAGCGTACAGGGCTTCAATGAGCAGTTCTTC. Residues: CASSVQGFNEQFF. The full variable domain, its missing parts supplied by reference TRBV7-3 and TRBJ2-1, is GAGVSQTPSNKVTEKGKYVELRCDPISGHTALYWYRQSLGQGPEFLIYFQGTGAADDSGLPNDRFFAVRPEGSVSTLKIQRTERGDSAVYLCASSVQGFNEQFFGPGTRLTVL.

The V and J genes are TRBV5-1 and TRBJ2-7; D is undetermined. The V and J ends lost 0 bases and 3 bases respectively, with 10 bases between them. The germline CDR1 and CDR2 sequences are SGHRS and YFSETQ. There are 14 residues in the CDR3. The CDR3 sequence is CASSLEQFGYEQYF. CDR3 nucleotide sequence: TGCGCCAGCAGCTTGGAACAGTTTGGCTACGAGCAGTACTTC.

This clone was counted a few times. The V call is TRBV27, the J call TRBJ1-6, with a possible D match to TRBD1 (6 bases). This CDR3 comprises 16 residues. Trimming stripped 8 bases from V and 11 bases from J, with 25 bases between. Germline-derived CDR1 and CDR2 are MNHEY and SMNVEV (reference sequence). CDR3 amino acids: CASPLGGVGESPPLHF. The CDR3 DNA sequence: TGTGCCAGCCCTTTAGGGGGGGTGGGGGAATCCCCACCCCTCCACTTT.

V gene TRBV25-1 combines with J gene TRBJ1-1; 7 nucleotides match TRBD1. This CDR3 contains 16 residues. From germline, CDR1 is MGHDK and CDR2 SYGVNS. Trimming at V came to 1 base and at J to 1 base, leaving 6 bases not matched to a gene. DNA for the CDR3: TGTGCCAGCAGTGAATTGACAGGGAAGTCGAACACTGAAGCTTTCTTT. It yields the protein CASSELTGKSNTEAFF. Together with reference TRBV25-1 and TRBJ1-1, the CDR3 gives the full variable domain: EADIYQTPRYLVIGTGKKITLECSQTMGHDKMYWYQQDPGMELHLIHYSYGVNSTEKGDLSSESTVSRIRTEHFPLTLESARPSHTSQYLCASSELTGKSNTEAFFGQGTRLTVV.

As DNA, the CDR3 is TGTGCCAGCAGCCAACCCGACAGGGTTTCACCCCTCCACTTT. It yields the protein CASSQPDRVSPLHF. The rearrangement uses TRBV3-1 (or the pseudogene TRBV3-2) and TRBJ1-6; 7 bases are a match to TRBD1. The ends lost 2 bases at V and 9 bases at J; junction bases unmatched: 4. The CDR3 covers 14 residues. Germline CDR1 reads LGHDT; CDR2 reads YNNKEL (reference sequence).

The gene calls are TRBV5-4 and TRBJ1-1; 7 bases fit TRBD1. Germline-derived CDR1 and CDR2 are SGHNT and YYREEE (reference sequence). This CDR3 has 13 amino acids. J was trimmed by 7 bases and V by 1 base; bases with no gene match: 4. The CDR3 nucleotides are TGTGCCAGCAGCTTGAGGGCAGGGGGTGAAGCTTTCTTT. It specifies CASSLRAGGEAFF. The full variable domain, rest sourced from reference TRBV5-4 and TRBJ1-1, is ETGVTQSPTHLIKTRGQQVTLRCSSQSGHNTVSWYQQALGQGPQFIFQYYREEENGRGNFPPRFSGLQFPNYSSELNVNALELDDSALYLCASSLRAGGEAFFGQGTRLTVV.

There are many counts of this clone. The rearrangement uses TRBV7-8 and TRBJ1-2; 7 nucleotides line up with TRBD1. There are 16 residues in the CDR3. Germline values: CDR1 SGHVS, CDR2 FQNEAQ. The ends lost 5 bases at V and 4 bases at J; junction bases unmatched: 13. The CDR3 sequence is CASSLRRDSEIYGYTF. The CDR3, as DNA: TGTGCCAGCAGCCTCCGGCGGGACAGCGAGATCTATGGCTACACCTTC.

Only a few counts were recorded for this clone. The rearrangement links TRBV10-3 to TRBJ1-1, with 10 bases aligning to TRBD1. The V gene end was trimmed by 10 bases and the J gene end by 3 bases; junction bases not matched to a gene: 20. The CDR3 sequence is 18 residues long. The germline gives CDR1 ENHRY, CDR2 SYGVKD. This CDR3 is CATTWDRGSTTSYTEAFF. The DNA of the CDR3 is TGTGCCACCACCTGGGACAGGGGTTCTACCACTTCGTACACTGAAGCTTTCTTT.

The chain links TRBV28 to TRBJ1-2, with 7 positions matching TRBD1. Germline V lookup: CDR1 MDHEN, CDR2 SYDVKM. The trim removed 5 bases at V and 6 bases at J, leaving 15 bases unmatched. The CDR3 loop spans 16 amino acids. This chain's CDR3 is CASSLPFEGARNGYTF. CDR3 nucleotide sequence: TGTGCCAGCAGTCTCCCATTTGAGGGGGCTCGAAATGGCTACACCTTC.

The genes are TRBV10-3 and TRBJ2-7; perhaps TRBD1 as D (5 bases). The germline V gene encodes CDR1 ENHRY and CDR2 SYGVKD. CDR3 size: 12 residues. Trimming left V 6 bases short and J 1 base short, with 7 bases between. CDR3 protein: CAIRDNSYEQYF. The CDR3 nucleotides are TGTGCCATCAGGGACAATTCCTACGAGCAGTACTTC.

This clone turned up a few times. The rearrangement links TRBV15 to TRBJ2-1; TRBD2 matches 7 bases. The CDR3 extends over 14 amino acids. Germline V gene lookup returns CDR1 LNHNV and CDR2 YYDKDF (reference sequence). With 3 bases clipped from V and 7 bases from J, the junction kept 6 bases outside the gene matches. The CDR3 DNA reads TGTGCCACCAGCAGGGATCTAGCGGTGAATGAGCAGTTCTTC. It codes for CATSRDLAVNEQFF.

This clone has a handful of counts. The genes are TRBV28 and TRBJ1-2, with TRBD1 matching 10 bases. J was trimmed by 4 bases and V by 6 bases; bases with no gene match: 2. The CDR3 runs to 13 residues. Germline CDR1 MDHEN, CDR2 SYDVKM. The CDR3 loop reads CASSRTGGYGYTF. The CDR3 DNA sequence: TGTGCCAGCAGCCGGACAGGGGGCTATGGCTACACCTTC.